One and the same sample provided the 9 T cell receptor beta chains below, sequenced in a study of blood T cell repertoires in COVID-19. TCRdb's copy holds only in-frame clones and misses some; the assay was immunoSEQ multiplex PCR. In the table there are about 280,000 clones, 85% to 90% of which are singletons. Material: PBMCs or T cells enriched from blood (not recorded which). Every receptor here comes from a woman under 30 with acute COVID-19.

The rearrangement links TRBV30 to TRBJ2-1; perhaps TRBD2 as D (6 bases). The CDR3 runs 14 residues. Germline V gives CDR1 GTSNPN, CDR2 SVGIG (reference sequence). V lost 6 bases to trimming and J lost 8 bases, with 20 bases between them. The CDR3 DNA sequence: TGTGCCTGCCCCGTGATGGCGGGGCAAGATGAGCAGTTCTTC. Its protein product is CACPVMAGQDEQFF.

The sample holds a few counts of this clone. This rearrangement joins TRBV4-2 to TRBJ2-2; D not resolved. Germline assignment: CDR1 LGHNA and CDR2 YNFKEQ. V lost 7 bases and J lost 5, with 17 bases in between. This CDR3 contains 15 residues. The CDR3 protein is CASIHSVSATGELFF. CDR3 DNA sequence: TGTGCCAGCATTCATAGTGTTTCTGCAACCGGGGAGCTGTTTTTT.

V gene TRBV7-2 combines with J gene TRBJ2-7, with D perhaps TRBD2 (6 bases). Per the germline V gene, CDR1 is SGHTA and CDR2 is FQGNSA. There are 14 residues in the CDR3. V lost 5 bases to trimming and J lost 0 bases, with 11 bases between them. The CDR3 spells CASSGGVSSYEQYF. CDR3 DNA sequence: TGTGCCAGCAGCGGCGGGGTCAGCTCCTACGAGCAGTACTTC.

The chain is built from TRBV28 and TRBJ1-4; 7 bases are a match to TRBD1. The length of the CDR3 is 14 residues. Trimming took 4 bases from V and 4 from J; bases not matched to a gene: 3. Germline assignment: CDR1 MDHEN and CDR2 SYDVKM. The CDR3 here is CASSWDRFNEKLFF. DNA of the CDR3: TGTGCCAGCAGTTGGGACAGATTTAATGAAAAACTGTTTTTT.

This chain links TRBV7-6 with TRBJ2-1; 15 bases align to TRBD2. The CDR3 contains 19 residues. After removal of 2 bases from V and 7 bases from J, the junction contained 12 bases not matched to a gene. Looked up from germline, CDR1 is SGHVS and CDR2 is FNYEAQ. Here the CDR3 DNA reads TGTGCCAGCAGCTTAAGGGTCAGGGGACTAGCGGGAGGAGGAAATGAGCAGTTCTTC. This sequence encodes CASSLRVRGLAGGGNEQFF.

The V and J genes are TRBV6-2 or TRBV6-3 and TRBJ2-3; 14 bases fit TRBD2. CDR1 and CDR2 (germline): MNHEY, SVGEGT. The CDR3 length is 19 residues. The V and J ends lost 0 bases and 2 bases, in that order; junction bases with no gene match: 7. DNA for the CDR3: TGTGCCAGCAGTTACTCGATATCGACTAGCGGGAGGGCCACAGATACGCAGTATTTT. This translates into CASSYSISTSGRATDTQYF.

The V and J genes are TRBV6-2 or TRBV6-3 and TRBJ2-7; the match to TRBD2 covers 9 bases. After removal of 1 base from V and 5 bases from J, the junction contained 18 bases not matched to a gene. The CDR3 has 19 residues. Germline V lookup: CDR1 MNHEY, CDR2 SVGEGT. The CDR3 DNA reads TGTGCCAGCAGTTACTACAGCGGGAGGACTAGGTCGGCGAAGCACGAGCAGTACTTC. This translates into CASSYYSGRTRSAKHEQYF.

The chain couples TRBV2 to TRBJ2-3; 7 nucleotides line up with TRBD1. CDR3 size: 16 residues. V dropped 1 base and J dropped 2; count of bases not matched to a gene: 6. CDR1 is SNHLY, CDR2 FYNNEI, per germline. In DNA, the CDR3 is TGTGCCAGCAGTGAAGAGTACAGGGGCATCACAGATACGCAGTATTTT. Translating gives CASSEEYRGITDTQYF.

The J gene is TRBJ2-3, the V gene TRBV6-5; 7 nucleotides match TRBD1. This CDR3 is built from 14 residues. The J segment lost 4 bases and the V segment lost 8 bases, leaving 9 bases of the junction unmatched. Germline values: CDR1 MNHEY, CDR2 SVGAGI. The DNA for the CDR3 is TGTGCCAGCCGAGGGGGCAGAGCTCCAGATACGCAGTATTTT. Protein sequence: CASRGGRAPDTQYF.